A single sample gave rise to the 20 T cell receptor beta chains below, sequenced in a study of patients and donors after allogeneic stem cell transplantation. TCRdb re-derived calls from the RT-PCR reads in MiXCR, one entry per CDR3 protein. The sample lists 800,000 to 1,000,000 distinct CDR3 sequences, 18% seen once, with 5% to 7.5% in the top ten. Material for sequencing was blood, either unsorted or a sorted T cell fraction (not recorded which). All receptors derive from a human donor who was either an allogeneic HSCT recipient or a stem cell or donor lymphocyte infusion donor (not recorded which). It is not recorded whose cells these are; they may come from a transplant donor.

In this sample, this clonotype turned up a few times. J is TRBJ1-1 and V is TRBV18, with 7 bases that match TRBD1. Germline V gene lookup returns CDR1 KGHSH and CDR2 LQKENI. The V gene end was trimmed by 3 bases and the J gene end by 0 bases; junction bases not matched to a gene: 13. This CDR3 is 18 amino acids long. In DNA form, the CDR3 reads TGTGCCAGCTCACCGGCAACTCAGACAGGGCACATGAACACTGAAGCTTTCTTT. It codes for CASSPATQTGHMNTEAFF.

This clonotype has ten or more counts. This chain links TRBV5-1 with TRBJ1-1; tentatively, D is TRBD1 (6 bases). Germline lookup yields CDR1 SGHRS and CDR2 YFSETQ. This CDR3 has 15 amino acids. Deletions cut 2 bases from V and 4 bases from J, with 15 bases between. The CDR3 here is CASSFGRGGGTEAFF. The CDR3 region has the DNA TGCGCCAGCAGCTTCGGCAGGGGAGGAGGCACTGAAGCTTTCTTT.

The chain is built from TRBV27 and TRBJ1-4, with D tentatively TRBD1 (5 bases). The V gene lost 6 bases and the J gene lost 2 bases, with 10 bases spanning the gap. This CDR3 is built from 14 residues. Germline CDR1 and CDR2: MNHEY and SMNVEV (reference sequence). In DNA form, the CDR3 reads TGTGCCAGCAGGCAGGGCCCCACTAATGAAAAACTGTTTTTT. Amino acids: CASRQGPTNEKLFF.

On this clonotype: At one end, the junction sequence differs from germline, possibly due to a read error. The CDR3 here is CATLRDPSLKTEAFF. In nucleotides, the CDR3 is TGTGCCACCCTCCGGGACCCCTCGTTGAAAACTGAAGCTTTCTTT. The V call is TRBV10-3, the J call TRBJ1-1; weak D call: TRBD1 (5 bases). The CDR3 is made up of 15 amino acids. CDR1 is ENHRY, CDR2 SYGVKD, per germline.

The V gene is TRBV7-8, the J gene TRBJ1-5, with D maybe TRBD1 (6 bases). The CDR3 extends over 14 amino acids. V was cut by 4 bases and J by 4 bases, with 11 bases left in between. Germline V gene lookup returns CDR1 SGHVS and CDR2 FQNEAQ. CDR3 loop: CASSSQGKNQPQHF. The CDR3 DNA follows: TGTGCCAGCAGCTCGCAGGGGAAAAATCAGCCCCAGCATTTT.

This clonotype appeared a few times. The chain is built from TRBV6-2 or TRBV6-3 and TRBJ2-1, with a possible D match to TRBD2 (6 bases). The CDR3 spans 15 residues. The V end was cut by 6 bases, the J end by 7 bases, with 19 bases between. Germline CDR1 MNHEY, CDR2 SVGEGT. The CDR3 nucleotides read TGTGCCAGCAGACCGGGGGTCCTAACGTTTAATGAGCAGTTCTTC. Its translation is CASRPGVLTFNEQFF.

This clonotype was observed a few times. The chain links TRBV7-9 to TRBJ2-1; D is possibly TRBD2 (6 bases). The CDR3 loop spans 15 amino acids. The germline V gene has CDR1 SEHNR and CDR2 FQNEAQ (reference sequence). V was shortened by 5 bases and J by 10 bases, with 21 bases between the two germline ends. The CDR3 reads CASSQSGPRIREQFF. The CDR3 DNA reads TGTGCCAGCAGCCAAAGCGGGCCCCGGATTAGGGAGCAGTTCTTC.

This clonotype was counted a few times. The chain recombines TRBV11-2 with TRBJ2-1; tentative D call: TRBD2 (7 bases). Germline V CDR1 and CDR2: SGHAT, FQNNGV. The CDR3 consists of 15 residues. V lost 6 bases, J lost 2 bases, and 14 bases lay in between. In DNA form, the CDR3 reads TGTGCCAGCAGGGGGGGGGCAGGCACCTACAATGAGCAGTTCTTC. Translation: CASRGGAGTYNEQFF.

In this sample, this clonotype turned up a few times. The chain carries TRBV4-2 and TRBJ2-7; 10 nucleotides line up with TRBD2. The CDR3 loop spans 15 amino acids. From germline, CDR1 is LGHNA and CDR2 YNFKEQ. The J segment lost 6 bases and the V segment lost 0 bases, leaving 5 bases of the junction unmatched. CDR3 sequence (DNA): TGTGCCAGCAGCCAAGAAAGCGGGAGGGTTGGCGAGCAGTACTTC. Residues: CASSQESGRVGEQYF.

The table lists this clonotype with a few counts. This chain joins TRBV12-5 and TRBJ2-7; unclear D gene. The germline V gene has CDR1 LGHNT and CDR2 FRNRAP. The CDR3 is made up of 13 amino acids. Trimming stripped 7 bases from V and 3 bases from J, with 13 bases between. In nucleotides, the CDR3 is TGTGCTAGTGCCGGCGTGGCTTTCTACGAGCAGTACTTC. Translation gives CASAGVAFYEQYF.

This clonotype has a handful of counts. This chain joins TRBV27 and TRBJ1-6, with D tentatively TRBD1 (5 bases). Trimming pared 8 bases from V and 6 bases from J, leaving 11 bases between. The CDR3 has 13 residues. Germline V CDR1 and CDR2: MNHEY, SMNVEV (reference sequence). CDR3 residues: CASRDSFNSPLHF. The CDR3 DNA is TGTGCCAGCCGTGACAGTTTTAATTCACCCCTCCACTTT.

This clonotype was seen at least ten times. The gene calls are TRBV12-3 or TRBV12-4 and TRBJ2-3; D call uncertain. Trimming cost V 5 bases and J 2 bases, with 14 bases left between them. This CDR3 is built from 15 residues. The CDR3 DNA reads TGTGCCAGCAGTCCCTCGAGGCATTCCACAGATACGCAGTATTTT. Its translation: CASSPSRHSTDTQYF.

The genes are TRBV24-1 and TRBJ1-1; D uncertain. The length of the CDR3 is 13 residues. CDR1 and CDR2 (germline): KGHDR, SFDVKD. Trimming took 7 bases from V and 6 from J, leaving 14 bases between them. As DNA, the CDR3 is TGTGCCACCAGCACAATAGGTGGATCTGAAGCTTTCTTT. Translated: CATSTIGGSEAFF.

This clonotype was counted a few times. V is TRBV5-1 and J is TRBJ1-5; D not resolved. CDR1 is SGHRS, CDR2 YFSETQ, per germline. Trimming stripped 4 bases from V and 9 bases from J, with 11 bases between. This CDR3 spans 12 amino acids. CDR3 sequence: CASSAEGGPQHF. The CDR3 DNA reads TGCGCCAGCAGCGCCGAAGGCGGGCCCCAGCATTTT. The full variable domain, in which reference TRBV5-1 and TRBJ1-5 provide the parts outside the CDR3, is KAGVTQTPRYLIKTRGQQVTLSCSPISGHRSVSWYQQTPGQGLQFLFEYFSETQRNKGNFPGRFSGRQFSNSRSEMNVSTLELGDSALYLCASSAEGGPQHFGDGTRLSIL.

The V call is TRBV28, the J call TRBJ1-2; D is ambiguous. CDR1 and CDR2 (germline): MDHEN, SYDVKM. The CDR3 spans 13 residues. With 3 bases removed from V and 8 bases from J, the gap between germline ends came to 13 bases. In DNA, the CDR3 is TGTGCCAGCAGTTTTGCCGGGTCGGGCGGCTACACCTTC. Its protein is CASSFAGSGGYTF.

This clonotype was recorded a few times. The rearrangement uses TRBV20-1 and TRBJ2-7, with D possibly TRBD1 on 5 matching bases. With 0 bases removed from V and 1 base from J, the gap between germline ends came to 10 bases. The CDR3 has 14 residues. Germline loops: CDR1 DFQATT, CDR2 SNEGSKA (reference sequence). DNA for the CDR3: TGCAGTGCTAGAGACTCGACAGCTTCCTACGAGCAGTACTTC. It is translated as CSARDSTASYEQYF.

The chain joins TRBV11-3 to TRBJ2-1; a weak D match, TRBD2 (6 bases). The CDR3 is 16 amino acids. From germline, CDR1 is SGHNT and CDR2 YENEEA. V was trimmed by 1 base and J by 4 bases, leaving 14 bases between them. The CDR3 sequence is CASSLGGGVVYNEQFF. The CDR3 DNA is TGTGCCAGCAGCTTAGGCGGAGGGGTCGTTTACAATGAGCAGTTCTTC.

The sample holds a few counts of this clonotype. The rearrangement uses TRBV20-1 and TRBJ2-3; 8 positions match TRBD2. Trimming took 0 bases from V and 2 from J; bases not matched to a gene: 7. Germline assignment: CDR1 DFQATT and CDR2 SNEGSKA (reference sequence). The CDR3 has 16 residues. As DNA, the CDR3 is TGCAGTGCTAGAGACTCCAGCGGGGGACCCACAGATACGCAGTATTTT. Protein product: CSARDSSGGPTDTQYF.

This clonotype was detected a few times. A read error may account for a junction end that differs from germline. The CDR3 reads CASSPGQGANVLTF. DNA of the CDR3: TGTGCCAGCAGTCCCGGACAGGGGGCTAACGTCCTGACTTTC. This chain connects TRBV12-3 or TRBV12-4 to TRBJ2-6; 11 nucleotides agree with TRBD1. The CDR3 consists of 14 residues.

The rearrangement links TRBV5-1 to TRBJ2-1; possibly TRBD1 for D (7 bases). Germline lookup yields CDR1 SGHRS and CDR2 YFSETQ. The CDR3 length is 15 residues. V was clipped by 4 bases and J by 8 bases, with 19 bases between them. The CDR3 DNA follows: TGCGCCAGCAGCCCGGACAGGAGGGATGAGGATGAGCAGTTCTTC. Translating gives CASSPDRRDEDEQFF.